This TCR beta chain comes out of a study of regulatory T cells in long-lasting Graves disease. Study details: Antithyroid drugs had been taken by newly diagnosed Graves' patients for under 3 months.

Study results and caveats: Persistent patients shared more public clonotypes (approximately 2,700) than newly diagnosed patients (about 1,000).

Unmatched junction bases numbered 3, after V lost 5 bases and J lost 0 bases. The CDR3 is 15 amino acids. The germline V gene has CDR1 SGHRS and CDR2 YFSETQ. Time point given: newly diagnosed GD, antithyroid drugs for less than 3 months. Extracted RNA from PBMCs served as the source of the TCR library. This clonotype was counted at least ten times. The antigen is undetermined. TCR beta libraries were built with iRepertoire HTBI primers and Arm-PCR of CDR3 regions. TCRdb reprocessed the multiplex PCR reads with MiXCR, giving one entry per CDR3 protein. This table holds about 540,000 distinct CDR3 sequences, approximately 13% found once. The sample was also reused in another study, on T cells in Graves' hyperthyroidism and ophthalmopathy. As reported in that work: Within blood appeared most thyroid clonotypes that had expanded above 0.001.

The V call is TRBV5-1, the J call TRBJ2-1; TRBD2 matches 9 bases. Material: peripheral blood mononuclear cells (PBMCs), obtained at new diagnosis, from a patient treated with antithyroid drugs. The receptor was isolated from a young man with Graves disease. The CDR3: CASRAGGGSYNEQFF. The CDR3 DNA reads TGCGCCAGCAGAGCGGGAGGAGGCTCCTACAATGAGCAGTTCTTC. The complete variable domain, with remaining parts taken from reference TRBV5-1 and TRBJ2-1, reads KAGVTQTPRYLIKTRGQQVTLSCSPISGHRSVSWYQQTPGQGLQFLFEYFSETQRNKGNFPGRFSGRQFSNSRSEMNVSTLELGDSALYLCASRAGGGSYNEQFFGPGTRLTVL.